This paragraph covers one T cell receptor beta chain sequence. Time point here: pre-treatment sample, taken before nivolumab and TIL therapy. Tumor tissue came from excised metastases, mostly pleural nodules or supraclavicular lymph nodes. This specimen belongs to a study of TIL therapy for anti-PD-1-resistant metastatic lung cancer. The libraries were made with immunoSEQ v3. The data were produced by immunoSEQ multiplex PCR, yet TCRdb's version contains in-frame clones alone and is incomplete. The table lists roughly 9,800 clones, 50% to 60% of them singletons, with 9% to 15% in the top ten. V was clipped by 1 base and J by 2 bases, with 7 bases between them. Germline-derived CDR1 and CDR2 are LNHDA and SQIVND (reference sequence). The CDR3 has 14 amino acids.

The sample consisted of tumor tissue, taken at baseline. The sequence was obtained from a person aged 25-85 years with non-small cell lung cancer. This chain links TRBV19 with TRBJ2-3; a possible D gene is TRBD2 (5 bases). In DNA form, the CDR3 reads TGTGCCAGTAGTATAGGGAGGAACACAGATACGCAGTATTTT. It is translated as CASSIGRNTDTQYF.